Listed here are 22 T cell receptor beta chains from one sample, sequenced in a study of blood T cell repertoires in COVID-19. Using immunoSEQ multiplex PCR, the repertoire was profiled, and TCRdb retains in-frame clones only, with some absent. Among 270,000 or so clones listed, around 90% were seen once. Source material: peripheral blood. The source is a woman aged 40 to 49 who had recovered from COVID-19.

V is TRBV19 and J is TRBJ2-1; tentative D call: TRBD2 (6 bases). CDR3 length: 17 residues. Germline V gene lookup returns CDR1 LNHDA and CDR2 SQIVND (reference sequence). Trimming took 5 bases from V and 6 from J, leaving 23 bases between them. Here the CDR3 reads CASSASLGGPSANEQFF. CDR3 DNA sequence: TGTGCCAGTAGTGCCAGCTTGGGGGGACCCTCGGCCAATGAGCAGTTCTTC.

The DNA for the CDR3 is TGCAGCGTCCGGAGGTCCGATCCCTACTACGAGCAGTACTTC. Its protein is CSVRRSDPYYEQYF. This chain connects TRBV29-1 to TRBJ2-7; D may be TRBD2 (5 bases). CDR3 length equals 14 residues. Germline CDR1 SQVTM, CDR2 ANQGSEA. V shed 6 bases and J shed 3 bases, with 18 bases lying between them.

The chain employs TRBV29-1 and TRBJ2-5, with D hard to call. Germline CDR1 is SQVTM and CDR2 is ANQGSEA. V was pared by 3 bases and J by 5 bases, with 10 bases between. This CDR3 is 12 amino acids long. The DNA for the CDR3 is TGCAGCGTTGATGCCCAGGATGAGACCCAGTACTTC. Protein: CSVDAQDETQYF.

This clone was detected a few times. J is TRBJ1-5 and V is TRBV2; the D gene is possibly TRBD1 (5 bases). The CDR3 is made up of 14 amino acids. CDR1 is SNHLY and CDR2 is FYNNEI in the germline V gene. Trimming took off 6 bases at V and 2 bases at J, with 11 bases between the two ends. The chain's CDR3 is CASRAWGGNQPQHF. The CDR3 coding sequence is TGTGCCAGCAGGGCATGGGGGGGCAATCAGCCCCAGCATTTT.

V and J are TRBV18 and TRBJ2-2; D ambiguous. From germline, CDR1 is KGHSH and CDR2 LQKENI. V was shortened by 6 bases and J by 4 bases, with 18 bases between the two germline ends. The CDR3 consists of 16 residues. The CDR3, as DNA: TGTGCCAGCTCTCGGGTTGGTCCTTCTGGCACCGGGGAGCTGTTTTTT. This encodes CASSRVGPSGTGELFF.

This chain connects TRBV30 to TRBJ1-4, with 9 bases fitting TRBD1. The CDR3 runs to 16 residues. Trimming removed 0 bases from V and 8 bases from J; junction bases left unmatched: 10. CDR1 is GTSNPN, CDR2 SVGIG, per germline (reference sequence). CDR3 sequence reads: CAWSVPGTGRYEKLFF. CDR3 DNA sequence: TGTGCCTGGAGTGTACCCGGGACAGGGAGGTACGAAAAACTGTTTTTT.

This clone has a single count. The rearrangement joins TRBV27 to TRBJ1-1; D might be TRBD1 (5 bases). Germline CDR1 and CDR2: MNHEY and SMNVEV (reference sequence). Trimming left V 6 bases short and J 0 bases short, with 8 bases between. The CDR3 is 13 residues long. Here the CDR3 reads CASRGPLNTEAFF. CDR3 coding DNA: TGTGCCAGCAGGGGGCCCTTGAACACTGAAGCTTTCTTT.

This clone was seen only a few times. The junction and the germline gene differ at one end; a read error may be behind it. The CDR3 nucleotides read TGTGCCAGTAGCCAAGAACGGCTAGCGGGAGGCCCAGATACGCAGTATTTT. Translation gives CASSQERLAGGPDTQYF. This chain uses TRBV4-2 with TRBJ2-3; TRBD2 aligns across 11 bases. The CDR3 consists of 17 residues. CDR1 LGHNA and CDR2 YNFKEQ come from the germline V gene.

The CDR3, as DNA: TGTGCCAGCAGCTTAACAGGGTCTGAAATCAATGAGCAGTTCTTC. Its protein is CASSLTGSEINEQFF. This chain uses TRBV5-5 with TRBJ2-1, with D possibly matching TRBD1 (6 bases). From germline, CDR1 is SGHKS and CDR2 YYEKEE (reference sequence). The CDR3 is made up of 15 amino acids. Trimming pared 2 bases from V and 6 bases from J, leaving 15 bases between.

The rearrangement uses TRBV6-1 and TRBJ2-2, with 11 bases matching TRBD2. Germline values: CDR1 MNHNS, CDR2 SASEGT. CDR3 size: 19 residues. The trim removed 2 bases at V and 1 base at J, leaving 9 bases unmatched. In DNA form, the CDR3 reads TGTGCCAGCAGTGAATTCCTAGCGGGAGGCACCCAGAACACCGGGGAGCTGTTTTTT. It is translated as CASSEFLAGGTQNTGELFF.

This clone appeared a single time. V usage is TRBV4-1 and J usage is TRBJ2-7; 12 bases align to TRBD2. Germline CDR1 is MGHRA and CDR2 is YSYEKL. The CDR3 is made up of 15 amino acids. Trimming at V came to 0 bases and at J to 7 bases, leaving 4 bases not matched to a gene. Here the CDR3 reads CASSQEPSGRGEQYF. CDR3 nucleotide sequence: TGCGCCAGCAGCCAAGAACCTAGCGGGAGGGGAGAGCAGTACTTC.

The V and J genes are TRBV6-2 or TRBV6-3 and TRBJ2-7, with D maybe TRBD2 (6 bases). From germline, CDR1 is MNHEY and CDR2 SVGEGT. This CDR3 comprises 12 residues. V was shortened by 2 bases and J by 5 bases, with 7 bases between the two germline ends. The CDR3 region is CASSYRGNEQYF. Here the CDR3 DNA reads TGTGCCAGCAGTTACCGGGGGAACGAGCAGTACTTC.

This clone was observed a handful of times. The rearrangement uses TRBV6-5 and TRBJ1-6, with D possibly TRBD1 on 5 matching bases. The V end lost 7 bases, the J end lost 6 bases, and 10 bases lay between the germline ends. Germline V gene lookup returns CDR1 MNHEY and CDR2 SVGAGI. CDR3 length equals 13 residues. The CDR3 spells CASTAGFNSPLHF. CDR3 DNA sequence: TGTGCCAGCACCGCAGGGTTTAATTCACCCCTCCACTTT.

The genes are TRBV19 and TRBJ2-3; D may be TRBD1 (5 bases). The V end was cut by 4 bases, the J end by 1 base, with 18 bases between. Germline-derived CDR1 and CDR2 are LNHDA and SQIVND (reference sequence). CDR3 length equals 17 residues. Here the CDR3 reads CASSTRKTVVGTDTQYF. The CDR3, as DNA: TGTGCCAGTAGTACCAGAAAGACAGTCGTGGGCACAGATACGCAGTATTTT. The full variable domain, with the rest looked up from reference TRBV19 and TRBJ2-3, is DGGITQSPKYLFRKEGQNVTLSCEQNLNHDAMYWYRQDPGQGLRLIYYSQIVNDFQKGDIAEGYSVSREKKESFPLTVTSAQKNPTAFYLCASSTRKTVVGTDTQYFGPGTRLTVL.

This clone was observed a single time. V gene TRBV10-2 combines with J gene TRBJ2-5; TRBD2 matches at 9 bases. The CDR3 contains 13 residues. Trimming cost V 6 bases and J 3 bases; bases outside gene matches: 2. Germline CDR1 reads WSHSY; CDR2 reads SAAADI. CDR3 bases: TGCGCCAGCAGGCGACTAGCGGAAGAGACCCAGTACTTC. This encodes CASRRLAEETQYF.

The chain links TRBV27 to TRBJ1-4; 10 nucleotides align to TRBD1. The CDR3 has 15 residues. V dropped 6 bases and J dropped 6; count of bases not matched to a gene: 7. Germline loops: CDR1 MNHEY, CDR2 SMNVEV (reference sequence). CDR3 in amino acids: CASSRTGQGYEKLFF. In nucleotides, the CDR3 is TGTGCCAGCAGCCGAACGGGACAGGGGTATGAAAAACTGTTTTTT.

The V gene is TRBV12-3 or TRBV12-4, the J gene TRBJ2-7; 11 positions agree with TRBD2. J was trimmed by 3 bases and V by 5 bases; bases with no gene match: 0. The CDR3 covers 13 residues. In DNA, the CDR3 is TGTGCCAGCAGTACTAGCGGGAGCTACGAGCAGTACTTC. Translating it yields CASSTSGSYEQYF.

The J gene is TRBJ1-1, the V gene TRBV7-9, with 7 bases lining up with TRBD1. The germline V gene encodes CDR1 SEHNR and CDR2 FQNEAQ (reference sequence). This CDR3 spans 15 amino acids. Trimming took 5 bases from V and 1 from J; bases not matched to a gene: 7. The CDR3 sequence: CASSARTGQNTEAFF. CDR3 DNA sequence: TGTGCCAGCAGCGCCCGGACAGGTCAGAACACTGAAGCTTTCTTT.

The chain links TRBV6-5 to TRBJ2-1; 9 bases are shared with TRBD2. The trim removed 6 bases at V and 5 bases at J, leaving 8 bases unmatched. The CDR3 loop spans 15 amino acids. Germline V gives CDR1 MNHEY, CDR2 SVGAGI. For the CDR3, the DNA is TGTGCCAGCAGACCGGGACTAGCAGAAAACAATGAGCAGTTCTTC. It codes for CASRPGLAENNEQFF.

The sample holds one count of this clone. This sequence joins TRBV30 and TRBJ1-5, with D tentatively TRBD1 (6 bases). The CDR3 has 13 amino acids. Germline CDR1 GTSNPN, CDR2 SVGIG (reference sequence). V was cut by 1 base and J by 5 bases, with 9 bases left in between. DNA for the CDR3: TGTGCCTGGAGTGGGGGACAAGATCAGCCCCAGCATTTT. Translated, it gives CAWSGGQDQPQHF.

This clone was counted only a few times. The sample contains more than one DNA sequence encoding this CDR3. The chain carries TRBV11-2 and TRBJ2-7, with D perhaps matching TRBD1 (6 bases). Germline V gives CDR1 SGHAT, CDR2 FQNNGV. Trimming shortened V by 5 bases and J by 4 bases, and 9 bases separated the two germline ends. The CDR3 totals 12 residues. The CDR3 region has the DNA TGTGCCAGCAGCCTTGACAGGTACGAGCAGTACTTC. It translates to CASSLDRYEQYF.

The chain employs TRBV5-6 and TRBJ2-3; TRBD2 matches 15 bases. Germline lookup yields CDR1 SGHDT and CDR2 YYEEEE. After removal of 1 base from V and 5 bases from J, the junction contained 5 bases not matched to a gene. The CDR3 loop spans 17 amino acids. The CDR3 region is CASSLSWTSGRVDTQYF. In DNA, the CDR3 is TGTGCCAGCAGCTTGTCTTGGACTAGCGGGAGGGTAGATACGCAGTATTTT.